This TCR beta chain was identified in a study of T cell repertoires in cytomegalovirus infection. Across the study: Recently identified HLA-C-restricted CMV epitopes were among the peptides used. Evidence of both CMV infection and a matching HLA type came from public TCR beta signatures. The study, taken as a whole, reports: Identification of carriers of CMV plus the relevant HLA was performed using cumulative public TCR beta family frequency.

The germline gives CDR1 LNHDA, CDR2 SQIVND (reference sequence). The CDR3 length is 14 residues. With 6 bases removed from V and 2 bases from J, the gap between germline ends came to 11 bases. Via MiXCR, TCRdb re-called the reads, giving one row per CDR3 protein. Of about 360,000 distinct CDR3 sequences in the sample, approximately 30% were seen once. Points on this clonotype: Its antigen remains unidentified.

The rearrangement uses TRBV19 and TRBJ1-3; D gene unclear. The sequence derives from a human donor in good health (CMV status not recorded). Some clones in this sample may be carry-over from other donors' samples. The sample in question was cultured PBMCs, obtained from culture after CMV antigen stimulation. Here the CDR3 DNA reads TGTGCCAGTAGCCGGGAGTCGGCTGGAAACACCATATATTTT. It yields the protein CASSRESAGNTIYF.